This T cell receptor beta chain stems from a study of identical twins. One entry per CDR3 protein results from TCRdb running MiXCR on the 5' RACE reads. The sample lists hundreds of thousands of distinct CDR3 sequences, about 24% occurring once. Trimming cost V 0 bases and J 7 bases, with 6 bases left between them. This CDR3 is built from 13 residues. The same sample was also studied in work on T cells expressing NK-cell markers. As that study records: A few donors' CD3+CD56-NKG2C+ cells were dominated by the same clonotypes.

The chain has TRBV12-3 or TRBV12-4 and TRBJ2-2, with D unclear. This clonotype was obtained from a woman under 30 in good health. The source material was CD4+ T cells sorted from blood. The CDR3 loop reads CASSLAQVGELFF. In DNA, the CDR3 is TGTGCCAGCAGTTTAGCGCAGGTCGGGGAGCTGTTTTTT.